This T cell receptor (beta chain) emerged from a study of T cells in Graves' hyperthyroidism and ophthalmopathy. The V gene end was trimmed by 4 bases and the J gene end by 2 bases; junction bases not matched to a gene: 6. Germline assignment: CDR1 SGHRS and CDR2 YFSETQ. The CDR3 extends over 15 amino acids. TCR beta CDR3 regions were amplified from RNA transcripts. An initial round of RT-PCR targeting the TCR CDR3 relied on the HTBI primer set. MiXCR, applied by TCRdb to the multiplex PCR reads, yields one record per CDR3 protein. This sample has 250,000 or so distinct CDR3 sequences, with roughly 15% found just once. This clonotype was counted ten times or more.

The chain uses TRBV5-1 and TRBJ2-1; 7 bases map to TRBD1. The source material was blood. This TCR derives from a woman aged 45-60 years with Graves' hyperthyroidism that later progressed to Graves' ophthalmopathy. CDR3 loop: CASSPRTGPYNEQFF. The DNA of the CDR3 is TGCGCCAGCAGCCCCCGGACAGGCCCCTACAATGAGCAGTTCTTC.